The 31 T cell receptor beta chains below come from one sample, sequenced in a study of Ad26.COV2.S vaccination and SARS-CoV-2 variants. TCRdb keeps only in-frame clones here, not all; method: immunoSEQ multiplex PCR. The table lists around 450,000 clones, nearly 90% of them singletons, with just over 2.5% in the top ten. Indicated treatment: around 19 received Ad26.COV2.S at low or high dose, single or two shots; about 5 received placebo; per-sample allocation not given. Collection of samples fell on day 63 after the first vaccine or placebo injection. Sequenced material: peripheral blood, taken in a trial of Ad26.COV2.S vaccine versus placebo. The receptors were gathered from a person aged 18 to 59 who received the Ad26.COV2.S COVID-19 vaccine or a placebo.

This chain joins TRBV28 and TRBJ1-3, with 7 nucleotides matching TRBD1. The V gene end was trimmed by 2 bases and the J gene end by 4 bases; junction bases not matched to a gene: 8. The V gene's germline CDR1 is MDHEN and CDR2 SYDVKM. The CDR3 is made up of 16 amino acids. CDR3 in amino acids: CASSLRRGYTGNTIYF. The CDR3 DNA sequence: TGTGCCAGCAGTTTACGCAGGGGGTATACCGGAAACACCATATATTTT.

Worth noting for this clone: The same CDR3 can be traced to other DNA sequences in this sample. The V and J genes are TRBV2 and TRBJ1-5, with D uncertain. V dropped 5 bases and J dropped 4 bases, with 6 bases sitting between them. Germline-derived CDR1 and CDR2 are SNHLY and FYNNEI. This CDR3 comprises 12 residues. CDR3 residues: CASSPGNQPQHF. For the CDR3, the DNA is TGTGCCAGCAGTCCGGGGAATCAGCCCCAGCATTTT. Looking up the rest from reference TRBV2 and TRBJ1-5 gives the full variable domain: EPEVTQTPSHQVTQMGQEVILRCVPISNHLYFYWYRQILGQKVEFLVSFYNNEISEKSEIFDDQFSVERPDGSNFTLKIRSTKLEDSAMYFCASSPGNQPQHFGDGTRLSIL.

Concerning this clone: Within the sample, other DNA sequences also encode this same CDR3. This chain uses TRBV11-2 with TRBJ2-5; D is perhaps TRBD2 (6 bases). This CDR3 is 13 amino acids long. Deletions cut 6 bases from V and 1 base from J, with 9 bases between. Germline CDR1 and CDR2: SGHAT and FQNNGV. The CDR3 protein is CASSPGLQETQYF. In DNA, the CDR3 is TGTGCCAGCAGTCCGGGACTCCAAGAGACCCAGTACTTC.

The chain combines TRBV2 with TRBJ2-7, with 8 positions matching TRBD1. CDR1 is SNHLY and CDR2 is FYNNEI in the germline V gene. CDR3 length: 15 amino acids. The junction had 13 bases not matched to a gene; V was cut back by 10 bases and J by 2 bases. Written as DNA, the CDR3 is TGTGCCACCTTCCGGCGACAGGGGCGAACCTACGAGCAGTACTTC. Its protein is CATFRRQGRTYEQYF. Combining the CDR3 with reference TRBV2 and TRBJ2-7 gives the whole variable domain EPEVTQTPSHQVTQMGQEVILRCVPISNHLYFYWYRQILGQKVEFLVSFYNNEISEKSEIFDDQFSVERPDGSNFTLKIRSTKLEDSAMYFCATFRRQGRTYEQYFGPGTRLTVT.

This chain uses TRBV4-2 with TRBJ1-2; no clear D. The germline V and J ends were trimmed by 0 bases and 0 bases, with 8 bases remaining between them. This CDR3 is built from 15 residues. Germline CDR1 and CDR2: LGHNA and YNFKEQ. CDR3 loop: CASSQDAGANYGYTF. DNA of the CDR3: TGTGCCAGCAGCCAAGACGCCGGGGCTAACTATGGCTACACCTTC.

The V and J genes are TRBV4-2 and TRBJ1-1; unclear D gene. V was cut by 0 bases and J by 0 bases, with 5 bases left in between. Germline V gene data show CDR1 as LGHNA and CDR2 as YNFKEQ. This CDR3 is 14 amino acids long. CDR3 in amino acids: CASSQEWVNTEAFF. The CDR3 DNA is TGTGCCAGCAGCCAAGAATGGGTGAACACTGAAGCTTTCTTT.

The rearrangement uses TRBV21-1 and TRBJ2-5. TRBV21-1 corresponds to a pseudogene. The CDR3 has 11 residues. The CDR3 nucleotides read TGTGCCAGCAGCAGGGGAGAGACCCAGTACTTC. As protein: CASSRGETQYF.

The chain joins TRBV2 to TRBJ1-3; D not resolved. This CDR3 is 13 amino acids long. V was trimmed by 11 bases and J by 4 bases, leaving 15 bases between them. Germline V gives CDR1 SNHLY, CDR2 FYNNEI. CDR3 nucleotide sequence: TGTGCCGGAGACCGGGAACGCGGAAACACCATATATTTT. Amino acids: CAGDRERGNTIYF.

The CDR3 coding sequence is TGTGCCAGCAGTTACTCGCTAGGGGAGCAGTTCTTC. Translating it yields CASSYSLGEQFF. This rearrangement joins TRBV6-2 or TRBV6-3 to TRBJ2-1; D uncertain. The V end was cut by 0 bases, the J end by 10 bases, with 7 bases between. This CDR3 comprises 12 residues. Germline V gene data show CDR1 as MNHEY and CDR2 as SVGEGT.

V usage is TRBV4-3 and J usage is TRBJ1-4, with a possible D match to TRBD1 (5 bases). V shed 0 bases and J shed 6 bases, with 11 bases lying between them. CDR3 length: 15 amino acids. Germline loops: CDR1 LGHNA, CDR2 YSLEER. The CDR3 DNA is TGCGCCAGCAGCCAAGAATCAGGGCCAGATGAAAAACTGTTTTTT. Its translation: CASSQESGPDEKLFF.

This chain joins TRBV7-7 and TRBJ2-2; D is undetermined. V dropped 5 bases and J dropped 5 bases, with 9 bases sitting between them. The length of the CDR3 is 13 residues. CDR1 is SSHAT, CDR2 FNYEAQ, per germline (reference sequence). CDR3: CASSPPRTGELFF. CDR3 bases: TGTGCCAGCAGCCCTCCTCGGACCGGGGAGCTGTTTTTT.

The CDR3 DNA reads TGCGCCAGCAGCCGTGGCTTTCCGAAAACAGATACGCAGTATTTT. This sequence encodes CASSRGFPKTDTQYF. The chain uses TRBV5-1 and TRBJ2-3; no firm D call. The V end was cut by 4 bases, the J end by 3 bases, with 15 bases between. The length of the CDR3 is 15 residues. CDR1 is SGHRS, CDR2 YFSETQ, per germline. The full variable domain, completed using reference TRBV5-1 and TRBJ2-3, is KAGVTQTPRYLIKTRGQQVTLSCSPISGHRSVSWYQQTPGQGLQFLFEYFSETQRNKGNFPGRFSGRQFSNSRSEMNVSTLELGDSALYLCASSRGFPKTDTQYFGPGTRLTVL.

The rearrangement joins TRBV4-3 to TRBJ2-7, with TRBD1 matching over 9 bases. Per the germline V gene, CDR1 is LGHNA and CDR2 is YSLEER. This CDR3 spans 15 amino acids. V shed 4 bases and J 3 bases; nucleotides not matched to a gene: 7. The CDR3 loop reads CASSRHRDRVYEQYF. CDR3 DNA sequence: TGCGCCAGCAGCCGCCACCGGGACAGGGTCTACGAGCAGTACTTC.

The J gene is TRBJ1-2, the V gene TRBV18; TRBD1 agrees at 7 bases. V lost 3 bases to trimming and J lost 5 bases; unmatched junction nucleotides: 9. Germline V gene data show CDR1 as KGHSH and CDR2 as LQKENI. This CDR3 is 15 amino acids long. The CDR3 DNA sequence: TGTGCCAGCTCACCCGGGGAGGGGGCCCTATATGGCTACACCTTC. This gives the protein CASSPGEGALYGYTF.

The chain uses TRBV5-4 and TRBJ2-5; either TRBD1 or TRBD2 may supply D (5 bases each). Trimming took off 4 bases at V and 5 bases at J, with 18 bases between the two ends. CDR3 length: 15 residues. Per the germline V gene, CDR1 is SGHNT and CDR2 is YYREEE (reference sequence). CDR3 sequence: CASSSTTGPEETQYF. In nucleotides, the CDR3 is TGTGCCAGCAGCAGTACCACGGGGCCCGAGGAGACCCAGTACTTC.

The J gene is TRBJ2-2, the V gene TRBV6-2 or TRBV6-3; 7 bases fit TRBD1. Per germline, CDR1 MNHEY and CDR2 SVGEGT. There are 18 residues in the CDR3. The V segment lost 3 bases and the J segment 3 bases; nucleotides outside the gene matches: 13. The CDR3: CASSYLPGTAGYTGELFF. The CDR3 region has the DNA TGTGCCAGCAGTTATTTACCCGGGACAGCTGGGTACACCGGGGAGCTGTTTTTT.

The CDR3 DNA reads TGTGCCAGCAGCCCCCGGGGCCGCGAGGGAAACACCATATATTTT. Translating it yields CASSPRGREGNTIYF. The V gene is TRBV7-8, the J gene TRBJ1-3; tentative D call: TRBD1 (5 bases). The germline V gene encodes CDR1 SGHVS and CDR2 FQNEAQ. Trimming stripped 5 bases from V and 4 bases from J, with 15 bases between. This CDR3 has 15 amino acids.

The genes are TRBV28 and TRBJ2-1; TRBD2 aligns across 10 bases. V dropped 6 bases and J dropped 4; count of bases not matched to a gene: 3. Germline CDR1 MDHEN, CDR2 SYDVKM. This CDR3 contains 14 residues. The CDR3 DNA reads TGTGCCAGCAGACTAGCGGGACCTTACAATGAGCAGTTCTTC. This encodes CASRLAGPYNEQFF.

The J gene is TRBJ1-1, the V gene TRBV28; the match to TRBD1 covers 11 bases. The CDR3 is made up of 16 amino acids. The J segment lost 0 bases and the V segment lost 5 bases, leaving 5 bases of the junction unmatched. Germline lookup yields CDR1 MDHEN and CDR2 SYDVKM. In DNA, the CDR3 is TGTGCCAGCAGTCCCGGGGACAGGGGGATGAACACTGAAGCTTTCTTT. It is translated as CASSPGDRGMNTEAFF.

The genes are TRBV27 and TRBJ2-2; no reliable D call. This CDR3 contains 13 residues. CDR1 MNHEY and CDR2 SMNVEV come from the germline V gene (reference sequence). Trimming removed 2 bases from V and 5 bases from J, with 6 bases in between. The chain's CDR3 is CASSLTRTGELFF. DNA for the CDR3: TGTGCCAGCAGTTTAACCCGGACCGGGGAGCTGTTTTTT.

This chain joins TRBV3-1 (or the pseudogene TRBV3-2) and TRBJ2-4, with TRBD2 matching 10 bases. Germline lookup yields CDR1 LGHDT and CDR2 YNNKEL (reference sequence). The CDR3 is made up of 17 amino acids. The ends lost 0 bases at V and 7 bases at J; junction bases unmatched: 9. The CDR3 DNA follows: TGTGCCAGCAGCCAAGATGTTAGAGCGGGGGGGAGGAACATTCAGTACTTC. This gives the protein CASSQDVRAGGRNIQYF.

In DNA form, the CDR3 reads TGCGCCAGCAGCTTGGCCTGTTGGTTTCTCGGGGTCTACGAGCAGTACGTC. Its protein is CASSLACWFLGVYEQYV. J is TRBJ2-7 and V is TRBV5-1, with D possibly being TRBD2 (5 bases). The CDR3 totals 17 residues. V shed 0 bases and J shed 3 bases, with 19 bases lying between them. In germline, CDR1 is SGHRS, CDR2 YFSETQ.

CDR3 loop: CASSVRDRSTEAFF. The CDR3, as DNA: TGCGCCAGCAGCGTAAGGGACAGGAGCACTGAAGCTTTCTTT. The chain carries TRBV4-1 and TRBJ1-1, with 8 bases fitting TRBD1. This CDR3 region has 14 residues. Germline CDR1 reads MGHRA; CDR2 reads YSYEKL. V gave up 5 bases and J gave up 4 bases; unmatched junction bases: 6.

The J gene is TRBJ2-1, the V gene TRBV9; D is undetermined. Trimming cost V 0 bases and J 2 bases, with 12 bases left between them. The CDR3 consists of 16 residues. CDR1 is SGDLS, CDR2 YYNGEE, per germline. The DNA for the CDR3 is TGTGCCAGCAGCGTAGAAGGTAGCCTGACCTACAATGAGCAGTTCTTC. Residues: CASSVEGSLTYNEQFF.

V is TRBV7-3 and J is TRBJ2-1, with 10 positions matching TRBD2. Trimming took 5 bases from V and 0 from J; bases not matched to a gene: 4. Germline values: CDR1 SGHTA, CDR2 FQGTGA. The CDR3 runs to 16 residues. This chain's CDR3 is CASSLRLAGSYNEQFF. Here the CDR3 DNA reads TGTGCCAGCAGCCTCCGACTAGCGGGCTCCTACAATGAGCAGTTCTTC.

This chain uses TRBV6-5 with TRBJ2-3; 7 nucleotides agree with TRBD2. This CDR3 spans 14 amino acids. Germline V gene sequence: CDR1 MNHEY, CDR2 SVGAGI. V lost 8 bases and J lost 4; bases outside the gene matches: 9. CDR3 residues: CASHGTNAADTQYF. For the CDR3, the DNA is TGTGCCAGCCACGGGACTAATGCCGCAGATACGCAGTATTTT.

The V and J genes are TRBV19 and TRBJ1-2; the D is unclear. Looked up from germline, CDR1 is LNHDA and CDR2 is SQIVND (reference sequence). CDR3 size: 18 residues. Trimming took off 10 bases at V and 0 bases at J, with 27 bases between the two ends. CDR3 protein: CATSIGLGRAIPNYGYTF. DNA of the CDR3: TGTGCCACCAGTATCGGTCTCGGGCGCGCGATTCCTAACTATGGCTACACCTTC.

V is TRBV7-3 and J is TRBJ2-2; D perhaps matches TRBD1 (6 bases). In germline, CDR1 is SGHTA, CDR2 FQGTGA. The ends were cut back, 8 bases at V and 5 bases at J, with 9 bases in the middle. The CDR3 covers 12 residues. CDR3 sequence reads: CASGTGTGELFF. In DNA form, the CDR3 reads TGTGCCAGCGGCACAGGGACCGGGGAGCTGTTTTTT.

The rearrangement joins TRBV19 to TRBJ1-5; 7 bases align to TRBD1. Germline CDR1 LNHDA, CDR2 SQIVND (reference sequence). The ends lost 4 bases at V and 5 bases at J; junction bases unmatched: 20. The CDR3 sequence is 19 residues long. The CDR3 sequence: CASSTGQAEHHDFDQPQHF. CDR3 sequence (DNA): TGTGCCAGTAGTACCGGACAGGCGGAACATCATGATTTTGATCAGCCCCAGCATTTT. Variable domain in full (rest from reference TRBV19 and TRBJ1-5): DGGITQSPKYLFRKEGQNVTLSCEQNLNHDAMYWYRQDPGQGLRLIYYSQIVNDFQKGDIAEGYSVSREKKESFPLTVTSAQKNPTAFYLCASSTGQAEHHDFDQPQHFGDGTRLSIL.

This clone was observed a single time. The CDR3 DNA reads TGTGCCAGCAGTCCCCGTGAGCGGGAGCAACGGGAGCAGTACGTC. This sequence encodes CASSPREREQREQYV. The rearrangement uses TRBV27 and TRBJ2-7; 8 nucleotides match TRBD2. Trimming at V came to 5 bases and at J to 7 bases, leaving 13 bases not matched to a gene. The CDR3 spans 15 residues. The V gene's germline CDR1 is MNHEY and CDR2 SMNVEV (reference sequence).

The rearrangement uses TRBV2 and TRBJ1-1; 7 nucleotides agree with TRBD1. This CDR3 has 13 amino acids. Germline lookup yields CDR1 SNHLY and CDR2 FYNNEI. V trimming: 2 bases; J trimming: 5 bases; junction bases outside the gene matches: 2. In nucleotides, the CDR3 is TGTGCCAGCAGTGAATTCAGGGGGACTGAAGCTTTCTTT. Encoded protein: CASSEFRGTEAFF.